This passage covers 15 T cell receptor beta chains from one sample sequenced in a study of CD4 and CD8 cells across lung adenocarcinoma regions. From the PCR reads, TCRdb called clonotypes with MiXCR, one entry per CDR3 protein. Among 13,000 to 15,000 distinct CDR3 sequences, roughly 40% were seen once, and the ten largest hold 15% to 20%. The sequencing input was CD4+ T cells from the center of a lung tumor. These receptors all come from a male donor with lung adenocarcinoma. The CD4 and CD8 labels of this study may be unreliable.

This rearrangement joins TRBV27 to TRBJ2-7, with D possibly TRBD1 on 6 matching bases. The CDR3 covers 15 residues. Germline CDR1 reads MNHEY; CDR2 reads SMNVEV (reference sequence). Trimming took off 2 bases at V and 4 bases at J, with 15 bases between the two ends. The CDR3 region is CASSLGTGIFYEQYF. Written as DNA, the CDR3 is TGTGCCAGCAGTTTAGGAACAGGGATATTTTACGAGCAGTACTTC.

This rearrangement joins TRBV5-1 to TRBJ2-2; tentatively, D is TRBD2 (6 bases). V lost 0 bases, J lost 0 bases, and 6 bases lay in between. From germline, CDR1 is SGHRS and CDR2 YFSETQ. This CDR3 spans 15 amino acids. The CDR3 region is CASSLGLANTGELFF. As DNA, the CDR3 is TGCGCCAGCAGCTTGGGACTAGCGAACACCGGGGAGCTGTTTTTT.

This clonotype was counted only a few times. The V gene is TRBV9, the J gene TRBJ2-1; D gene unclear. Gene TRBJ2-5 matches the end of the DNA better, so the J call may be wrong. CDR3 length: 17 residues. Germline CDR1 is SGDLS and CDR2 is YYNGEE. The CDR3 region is CASSVDPSGSGQETQYF. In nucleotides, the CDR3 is TGTGCCAGCAGCGTAGACCCGAGTGGGTCGGGCCAAGAGACCCAGTACTTC.

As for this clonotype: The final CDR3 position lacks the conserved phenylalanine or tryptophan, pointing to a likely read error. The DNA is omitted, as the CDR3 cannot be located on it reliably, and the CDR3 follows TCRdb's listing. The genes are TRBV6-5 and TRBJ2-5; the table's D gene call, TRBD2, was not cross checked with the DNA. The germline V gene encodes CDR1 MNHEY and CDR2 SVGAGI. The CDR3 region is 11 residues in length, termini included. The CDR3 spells CASSYGLAGLR.

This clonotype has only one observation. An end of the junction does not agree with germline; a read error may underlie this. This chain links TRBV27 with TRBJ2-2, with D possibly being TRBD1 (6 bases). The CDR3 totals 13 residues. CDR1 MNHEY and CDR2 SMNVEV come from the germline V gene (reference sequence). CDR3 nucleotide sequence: TGTGCCAGCAGTCCACAGGGTACTGGTACGCTGTATTTT. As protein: CASSPQGTGTLYF.

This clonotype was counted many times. This CDR3 is CASSLGWIDTQYF. The CDR3 bases are TGTGCCAGCAGTTTGGGGTGGATTGATACGCAGTATTTT. This chain uses TRBV27 with TRBJ2-3; D is undetermined. The CDR3 runs 13 residues. The ends were cut back, 3 bases at V and 6 bases at J, with 10 bases in the middle. The germline V gene encodes CDR1 MNHEY and CDR2 SMNVEV (reference sequence).

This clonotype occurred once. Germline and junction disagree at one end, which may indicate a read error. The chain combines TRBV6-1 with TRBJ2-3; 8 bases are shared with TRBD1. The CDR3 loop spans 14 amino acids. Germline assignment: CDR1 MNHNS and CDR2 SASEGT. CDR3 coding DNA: TGTGGCAGCAGGGGCGGGACAGGCAAAGATATGCAGTATTTT. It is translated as CGSRGGTGKDMQYF.

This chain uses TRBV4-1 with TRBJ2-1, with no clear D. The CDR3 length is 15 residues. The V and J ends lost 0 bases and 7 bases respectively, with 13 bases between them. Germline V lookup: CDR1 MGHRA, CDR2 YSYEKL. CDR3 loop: CASSQDPKFGNEQFF. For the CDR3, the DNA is TGCGCCAGCAGCCAAGATCCAAAATTCGGGAATGAGCAGTTCTTC.

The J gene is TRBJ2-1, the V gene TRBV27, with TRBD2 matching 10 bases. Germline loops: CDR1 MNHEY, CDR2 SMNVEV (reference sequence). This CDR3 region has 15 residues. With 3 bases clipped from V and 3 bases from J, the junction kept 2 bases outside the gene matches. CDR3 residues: CASSFSGRGYNEQFF. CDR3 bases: TGTGCCAGCAGTTTCAGCGGGAGGGGCTACAATGAGCAGTTCTTC.

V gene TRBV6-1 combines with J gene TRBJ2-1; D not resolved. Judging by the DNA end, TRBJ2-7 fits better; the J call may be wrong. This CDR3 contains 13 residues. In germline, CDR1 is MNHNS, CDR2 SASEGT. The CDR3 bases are TGTGCCAGCAGTGAAGGGACCACAGATGCGCAGTACTTC. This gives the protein CASSEGTTDAQYF.

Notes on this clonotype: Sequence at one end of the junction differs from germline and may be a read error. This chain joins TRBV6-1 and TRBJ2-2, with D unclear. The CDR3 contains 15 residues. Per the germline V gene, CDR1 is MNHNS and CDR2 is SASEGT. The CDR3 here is CASRLQAGIPDELYF. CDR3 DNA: TGTGCCAGCAGACTCCAGGCTGGGATCCCAGATGAGCTGTATTTT.

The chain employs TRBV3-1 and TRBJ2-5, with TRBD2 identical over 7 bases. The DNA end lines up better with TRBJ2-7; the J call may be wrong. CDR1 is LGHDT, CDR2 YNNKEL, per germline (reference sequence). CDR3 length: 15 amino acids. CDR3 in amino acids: CASSQDRGRAYEQYF. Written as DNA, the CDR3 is TGTGCCAGCAGCCAAGATCGGGGGAGGGCCTACGAGCAGTACTTC.

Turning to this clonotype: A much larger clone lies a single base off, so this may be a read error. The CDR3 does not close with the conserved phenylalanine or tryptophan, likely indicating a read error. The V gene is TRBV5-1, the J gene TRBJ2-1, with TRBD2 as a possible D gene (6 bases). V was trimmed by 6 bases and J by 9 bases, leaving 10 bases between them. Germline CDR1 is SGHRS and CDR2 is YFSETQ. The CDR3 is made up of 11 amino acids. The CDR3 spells CASKEGAEQFL. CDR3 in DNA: TGCGCCAGCAAGGAGGGAGCTGAGCAGTTCTTA.

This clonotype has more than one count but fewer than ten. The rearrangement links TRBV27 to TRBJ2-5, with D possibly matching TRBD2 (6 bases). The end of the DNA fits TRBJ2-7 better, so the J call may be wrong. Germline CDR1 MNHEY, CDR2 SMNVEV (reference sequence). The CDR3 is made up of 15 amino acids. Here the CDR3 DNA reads TGTGCCAGCAGCTATGTACTAGCCGGAACCTACGAGCAGTACTTC. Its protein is CASSYVLAGTYEQYF.

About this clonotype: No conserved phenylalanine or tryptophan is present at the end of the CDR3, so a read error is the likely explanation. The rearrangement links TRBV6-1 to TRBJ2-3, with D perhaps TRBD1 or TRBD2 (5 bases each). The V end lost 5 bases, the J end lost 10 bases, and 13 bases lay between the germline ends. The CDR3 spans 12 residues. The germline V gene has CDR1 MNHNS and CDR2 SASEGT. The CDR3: CASSMGDGSQYL. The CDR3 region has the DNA TGTGCCAGCAGTATGGGGGATGGCTCGCAGTATTTG.